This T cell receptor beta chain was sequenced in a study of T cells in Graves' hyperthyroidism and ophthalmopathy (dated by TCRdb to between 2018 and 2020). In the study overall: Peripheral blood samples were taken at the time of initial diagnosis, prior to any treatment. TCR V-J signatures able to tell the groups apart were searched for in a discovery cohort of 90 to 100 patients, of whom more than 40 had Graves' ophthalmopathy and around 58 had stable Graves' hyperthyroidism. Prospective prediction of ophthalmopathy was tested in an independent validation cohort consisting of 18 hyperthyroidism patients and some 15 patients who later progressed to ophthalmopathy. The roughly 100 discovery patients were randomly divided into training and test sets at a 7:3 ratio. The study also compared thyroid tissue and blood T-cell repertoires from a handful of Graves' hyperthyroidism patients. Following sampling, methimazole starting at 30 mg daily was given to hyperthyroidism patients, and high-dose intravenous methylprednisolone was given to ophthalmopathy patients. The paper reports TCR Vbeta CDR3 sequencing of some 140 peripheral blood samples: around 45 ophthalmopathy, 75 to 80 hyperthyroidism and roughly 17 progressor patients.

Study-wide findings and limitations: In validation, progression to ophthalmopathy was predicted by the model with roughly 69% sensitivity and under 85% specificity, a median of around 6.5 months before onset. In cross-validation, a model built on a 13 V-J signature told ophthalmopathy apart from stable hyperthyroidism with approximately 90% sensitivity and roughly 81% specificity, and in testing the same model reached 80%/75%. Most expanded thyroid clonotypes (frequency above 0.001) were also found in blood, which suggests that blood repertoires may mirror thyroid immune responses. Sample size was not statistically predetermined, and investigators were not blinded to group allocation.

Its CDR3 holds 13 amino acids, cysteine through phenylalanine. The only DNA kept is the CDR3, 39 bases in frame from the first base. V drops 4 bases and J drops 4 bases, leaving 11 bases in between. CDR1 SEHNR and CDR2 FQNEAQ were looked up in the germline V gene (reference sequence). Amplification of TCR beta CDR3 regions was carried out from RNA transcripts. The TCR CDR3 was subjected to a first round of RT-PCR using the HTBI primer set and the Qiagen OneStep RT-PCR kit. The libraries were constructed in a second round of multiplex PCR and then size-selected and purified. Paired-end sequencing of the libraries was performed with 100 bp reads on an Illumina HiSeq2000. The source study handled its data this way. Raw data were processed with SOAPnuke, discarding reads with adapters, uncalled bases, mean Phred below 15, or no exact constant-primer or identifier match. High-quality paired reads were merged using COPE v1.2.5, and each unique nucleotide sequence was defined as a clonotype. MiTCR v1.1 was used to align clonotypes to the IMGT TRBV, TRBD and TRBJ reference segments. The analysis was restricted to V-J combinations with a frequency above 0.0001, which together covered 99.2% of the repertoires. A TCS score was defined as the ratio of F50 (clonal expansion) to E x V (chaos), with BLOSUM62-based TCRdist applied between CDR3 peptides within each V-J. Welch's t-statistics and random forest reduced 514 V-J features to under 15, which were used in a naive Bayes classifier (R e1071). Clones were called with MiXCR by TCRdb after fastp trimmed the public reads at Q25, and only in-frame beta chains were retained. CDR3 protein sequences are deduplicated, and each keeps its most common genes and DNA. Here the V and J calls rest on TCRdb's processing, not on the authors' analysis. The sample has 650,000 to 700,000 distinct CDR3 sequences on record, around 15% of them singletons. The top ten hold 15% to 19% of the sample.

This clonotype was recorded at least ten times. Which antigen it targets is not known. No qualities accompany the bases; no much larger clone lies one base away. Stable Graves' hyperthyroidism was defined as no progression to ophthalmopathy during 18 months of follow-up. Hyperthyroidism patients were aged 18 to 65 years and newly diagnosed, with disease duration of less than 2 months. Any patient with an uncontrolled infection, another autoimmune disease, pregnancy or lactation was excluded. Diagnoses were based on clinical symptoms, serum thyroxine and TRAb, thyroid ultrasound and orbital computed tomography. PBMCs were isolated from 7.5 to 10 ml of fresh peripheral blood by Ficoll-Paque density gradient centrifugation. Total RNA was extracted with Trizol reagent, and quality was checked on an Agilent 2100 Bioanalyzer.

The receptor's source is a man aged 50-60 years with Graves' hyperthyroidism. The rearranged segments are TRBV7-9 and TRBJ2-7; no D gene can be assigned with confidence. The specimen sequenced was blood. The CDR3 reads CASSSSLAYEQYF. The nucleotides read TGTGCCAGCAGCTCCTCGTTGGCTTACGAGCAGTACTTC.